Listed below are T cell receptor beta chains from one sample, sequenced in a study of CD8+ T cells in alopecia areata. This table comes from immunoSEQ multiplex PCR, and its TCRdb copy is limited to in-frame clones, with some not included. The sample lists 90,000 to 130,000 clones; approximately 60% were seen once. The specimen was CD8+ T cells sorted from blood. These receptors originate from a human donor in good health. The CDR3 runs from the conserved cysteine through the conserved F or W. The order of the fields is CDR3 DNA, CDR3 protein, clone size, V gene, D gene, J gene. A D gene is named only where the DNA matches it firmly. A row's size may be missing; if present it is once, few, many or a size class.

CDR3nt: TGTGCCAGCAGCCCTGGGACACCTTATAGCAATCAGCCCCAGCATTTT; CDR3aa: CASSPGTPYSNQPQHF; abundance: -; v_gene: TRBV7-9; d_gene: -; j_gene: TRBJ1-5
CDR3nt: TGCAGCGTTGAAGTGGCGGACAGAAACTATGGCTACACCTTC; CDR3aa: CSVEVADRNYGYTF; abundance: -; v_gene: TRBV29-1; d_gene: -; j_gene: TRBJ1-2
CDR3nt: TGTGCCAGCAGCCACCAAGCGGGGGGTCCTATCGCGGAGCAGTACTTC; CDR3aa: CASSHQAGGPIAEQYF; abundance: -; v_gene: TRBV13; d_gene: TRBD2; j_gene: TRBJ2-7
CDR3nt: TGTGCCAGCGCAACAGGGAGGACTGAAGCTTTCTTT; CDR3aa: CASATGRTEAFF; abundance: -; v_gene: TRBV13; d_gene: -; j_gene: TRBJ1-1
CDR3nt: TGTGCCAGCAGCCAAGACGACGACGAGCAGTACTTC; CDR3aa: CASSQDDDEQYF; abundance: few; v_gene: TRBV4-2; d_gene: -; j_gene: TRBJ2-7
CDR3nt: TGTGCCAGCAGCTTAAACAGGGGAGGGACTAATGAAAAACTGTTTTTT; CDR3aa: CASSLNRGGTNEKLFF; abundance: -; v_gene: TRBV7-9; d_gene: TRBD1; j_gene: TRBJ1-4
CDR3nt: TGCGCCAGCAGCTTGGGCGATCAAGAGACCCAGTACTTC; CDR3aa: CASSLGDQETQYF; abundance: once; v_gene: TRBV5-1; d_gene: -; j_gene: TRBJ2-5
CDR3nt: TGCGCCAGCAGTCCCAGTGGGGGCACAGATACGCAGTATTTT; CDR3aa: CASSPSGGTDTQYF; abundance: -; v_gene: TRBV4-3; d_gene: -; j_gene: TRBJ2-3
CDR3nt: TGTGCCTGGGACGGAACAGGATTTTACAATGAGCAGTTCTTC; CDR3aa: CAWDGTGFYNEQFF; abundance: -; v_gene: TRBV30; d_gene: -; j_gene: TRBJ2-1
CDR3nt: TGTGCCAGCAGTGATGGAGGGGGGAGCTATGGCTACACCTTC; CDR3aa: CASSDGGGSYGYTF; abundance: -; v_gene: TRBV25-1; d_gene: -; j_gene: TRBJ1-2
CDR3nt: TGTGCCAGCAGCTTGGGGAAAGGTCAGCCCCAGCATTTT; CDR3aa: CASSLGKGQPQHF; abundance: -; v_gene: TRBV13; d_gene: -; j_gene: TRBJ1-5
CDR3nt: TGTGCCAGCAGCTACCCCAACATCAATGAGCAGTTCTTC; CDR3aa: CASSYPNINEQFF; abundance: -; v_gene: TRBV7-2; d_gene: -; j_gene: TRBJ2-1
CDR3nt: TGCGCCAGCAGCCAAGGGGTTTCGAACTATGGCTACACCTTC; CDR3aa: CASSQGVSNYGYTF; abundance: -; v_gene: TRBV4-1; d_gene: -; j_gene: TRBJ1-2
CDR3nt: TGTGCCAGCAGCTTAACCTTCCTGTGGAATGAGCAGTTCTTC; CDR3aa: CASSLTFLWNEQFF; abundance: -; v_gene: TRBV7-9; d_gene: -; j_gene: TRBJ2-1
CDR3nt: TGTGCCAGCAGCCAGACTAGGTCCTACGAGCAGTACTTC; CDR3aa: CASSQTRSYEQYF; abundance: few; v_gene: TRBV7-2; d_gene: -; j_gene: TRBJ2-7
CDR3nt: TGTGCCAGCAGTCTAACAGACAACTATGGCTACACCTTC; CDR3aa: CASSLTDNYGYTF; abundance: few; v_gene: TRBV28; d_gene: -; j_gene: TRBJ1-2
CDR3nt: TGTGCCAGTCGATATCTGAACACTGAAGCTTTCTTT; CDR3aa: CASRYLNTEAFF; abundance: -; v_gene: TRBV2; d_gene: -; j_gene: TRBJ1-1
CDR3nt: TGTGCCAGCAGTGACCCTCAAGGAACTACAGGGGAGTGGGGCACTGAAGCTTTCTTT; CDR3aa: CASSDPQGTTGEWGTEAFF; abundance: -; v_gene: TRBV6-4; d_gene: TRBD1; j_gene: TRBJ1-1
CDR3nt: TGTGCCAGCAGCGTAGGGTCAGGGGGCAGCACCGGGGAGCTGTTTTTT; CDR3aa: CASSVGSGGSTGELFF; abundance: -; v_gene: TRBV9; d_gene: TRBD1; j_gene: TRBJ2-2
CDR3nt: TGTGCCACCAGCAGAGAAGGGCTCACAGATACGCAGTATTTT; CDR3aa: CATSREGLTDTQYF; abundance: -; v_gene: TRBV15; d_gene: -; j_gene: TRBJ2-3
CDR3nt: TGTGCCAGCAGTTCAGGAATAGCCAAAAACATTCAGTACTTC; CDR3aa: CASSSGIAKNIQYF; abundance: -; v_gene: TRBV28; d_gene: -; j_gene: TRBJ2-4
CDR3nt: TGTGCCAGCGGGGATTCCGGCAGCACAGATACGCAGTATTTT; CDR3aa: CASGDSGSTDTQYF; abundance: few; v_gene: TRBV9; d_gene: -; j_gene: TRBJ2-3
CDR3nt: TGTGCCAGCAGTCCATTCCGGAGCAAGTATCAAGAGACCCAGTACTTC; CDR3aa: CASSPFRSKYQETQYF; abundance: -; v_gene: TRBV27; d_gene: -; j_gene: TRBJ2-5
CDR3nt: TGCAGCGTCCCAGGACTAGCCGGAGAGACCCAGTACTTC; CDR3aa: CSVPGLAGETQYF; abundance: few; v_gene: TRBV29-1; d_gene: TRBD2; j_gene: TRBJ2-5
CDR3nt: TGCAGCGTTAAGACGACAGGCGTGGGCTATGGCTACACCTTC; CDR3aa: CSVKTTGVGYGYTF; abundance: -; v_gene: TRBV29-1; d_gene: -; j_gene: TRBJ1-2
CDR3nt: TGTGCCAGCAGCCCCCGAAACGCACCGGGTTTGGACACTGAAGCTTTCTTT; CDR3aa: CASSPRNAPGLDTEAFF; abundance: -; v_gene: TRBV7-9; d_gene: -; j_gene: TRBJ1-1
CDR3nt: TGTGCCAGCAGTCCACTAGCCAAAAACATTCAGTACTTC; CDR3aa: CASSPLAKNIQYF; abundance: -; v_gene: TRBV28; d_gene: -; j_gene: TRBJ2-4
CDR3nt: TGTGCCAGCAGCGCCTACAGCGGCAATGAAAAACTGTTTTTT; CDR3aa: CASSAYSGNEKLFF; abundance: -; v_gene: TRBV9; d_gene: -; j_gene: TRBJ1-4
CDR3nt: TGTGCCTGGAGAGACAGGGAAAAGAACACTGAAGCTTTCTTT; CDR3aa: CAWRDREKNTEAFF; abundance: -; v_gene: TRBV30; d_gene: TRBD1; j_gene: TRBJ1-1
CDR3nt: TGTGCCAGCAGCCTCGACAGGGGGAACAATGAGCAGTTCTTC; CDR3aa: CASSLDRGNNEQFF; abundance: -; v_gene: TRBV7-6; d_gene: TRBD1; j_gene: TRBJ2-1
CDR3nt: TGTGCCAGTATCGCCGGGGCCGAAGCGGGTTTCTATGGCTACACCTTC; CDR3aa: CASIAGAEAGFYGYTF; abundance: -; v_gene: TRBV19; d_gene: -; j_gene: TRBJ1-2
CDR3nt: TGTGCCAGCAGCTTCTGGACAGGGGTCGAGCAGTACTTC; CDR3aa: CASSFWTGVEQYF; abundance: -; v_gene: TRBV7-9; d_gene: TRBD1; j_gene: TRBJ2-7
CDR3nt: TGTGCCAGCAGTGGGGCAGGGAAGCTCTACGAGCAGTACTTC; CDR3aa: CASSGAGKLYEQYF; abundance: once; v_gene: TRBV2; d_gene: -; j_gene: TRBJ2-7
CDR3nt: TGTGCCAGCAGCGTAGACGGCTCTCTCAATGAGCAGTTCTTC; CDR3aa: CASSVDGSLNEQFF; abundance: few; v_gene: TRBV9; d_gene: -; j_gene: TRBJ2-1
CDR3nt: TGTGCCAGCAGCCCCGCTCCAGGGGTACTCCTCGAGCAGTACTTC; CDR3aa: CASSPAPGVLLEQYF; abundance: few; v_gene: TRBV13; d_gene: -; j_gene: TRBJ2-7
CDR3nt: TGCGCCAGCAGCTTGGGGGACTTAAACACCGGGGAGCTGTTTTTT; CDR3aa: CASSLGDLNTGELFF; abundance: many; v_gene: TRBV5-1; d_gene: -; j_gene: TRBJ2-2
CDR3nt: TGTGCCAGCAGCCAGGAGGAATATAGCACAGATACGCAGTATTTT; CDR3aa: CASSQEEYSTDTQYF; abundance: few; v_gene: TRBV4-2; d_gene: -; j_gene: TRBJ2-3
CDR3nt: TGTGCCAGCTCACCACAGGGTAGTAACTATGGCTACACCTTC; CDR3aa: CASSPQGSNYGYTF; abundance: -; v_gene: TRBV18; d_gene: -; j_gene: TRBJ1-2
CDR3nt: TGTGCCAGTACCTCCGGACAGGGGATCCATCAGCCCCAGCATTTT; CDR3aa: CASTSGQGIHQPQHF; abundance: few; v_gene: TRBV19; d_gene: TRBD1; j_gene: TRBJ1-5
CDR3nt: TGCGCCAGCAGCCTTGACTGGTCCTACGAGCAGTACTTC; CDR3aa: CASSLDWSYEQYF; abundance: few; v_gene: TRBV5-1; d_gene: -; j_gene: TRBJ2-7
CDR3nt: TGTGCCAGCAGCTCTCGGGGGGGCTACGAGCAGTACTTC; CDR3aa: CASSSRGGYEQYF; abundance: -; v_gene: TRBV7-9; d_gene: TRBD2; j_gene: TRBJ2-7
CDR3nt: TGTGCCAGCAGCCCAACCCGGGACAGCGAAACTCCCTCCTACGAGCAGTACTTC; CDR3aa: CASSPTRDSETPSYEQYF; abundance: -; v_gene: TRBV4-2; d_gene: TRBD1; j_gene: TRBJ2-7
CDR3nt: TGCGCCAGCAGCCTCTCGGACATCGCCTCCTACGAGCAGTACTTC; CDR3aa: CASSLSDIASYEQYF; abundance: -; v_gene: TRBV4-1; d_gene: -; j_gene: TRBJ2-7
CDR3nt: TGTGCCAGCAGCTGGGGACTAGCGACCGGGGAGCTGTTTTTT; CDR3aa: CASSWGLATGELFF; abundance: -; v_gene: TRBV5-6; d_gene: TRBD2; j_gene: TRBJ2-2
CDR3nt: TGTGCCAGTAGTATCCAGACCTCTGGGGCCAACGTCCTGACTTTC; CDR3aa: CASSIQTSGANVLTF; abundance: few; v_gene: TRBV19; d_gene: -; j_gene: TRBJ2-6
CDR3nt: TGCAGCGTTGAAGATCTGTCCGGGGCGTCCTACGAGCAGTACTTC; CDR3aa: CSVEDLSGASYEQYF; abundance: -; v_gene: TRBV29-1; d_gene: -; j_gene: TRBJ2-7
CDR3nt: TGTGCCAGCAGCTTAGCGCCAACTAGCGGGGACACAGATACGCAGTATTTT; CDR3aa: CASSLAPTSGDTDTQYF; abundance: -; v_gene: TRBV7-2; d_gene: TRBD2; j_gene: TRBJ2-3
CDR3nt: TGCAGCGTCACCGGGACAGCTAGCTCCTACGAGCAGTACTTC; CDR3aa: CSVTGTASSYEQYF; abundance: few; v_gene: TRBV29-1; d_gene: TRBD1; j_gene: TRBJ2-7
CDR3nt: TGCGCCAGCAGCCAAGACCCTGGCCCCGGTAGCACAGATACGCAGTATTTT; CDR3aa: CASSQDPGPGSTDTQYF; abundance: -; v_gene: TRBV4-3; d_gene: -; j_gene: TRBJ2-3